This T cell receptor (beta chain) was observed in a study of CD8 T cells in Susac syndrome. Findings and caveats of the study: The authors acknowledged that the study's TCR sequencing and HLA analysis involved relatively few individuals.

On this clonotype itself: As yet, its antigen is unknown.

Treatment-naive patients with stable or active relapsing-remitting disease were the multiple sclerosis controls. FACS enriched CD8+ TEMRA cells, while bulk CD8+ and CD4+ were negatively isolated. Random hexamers primed reverse transcription of about 0.5 to 1 ug RNA. The amplification used immunoSEQ multiplex PCR on TCR beta CDR3; it spanned 54 Vbeta and 13 Jbeta. TCRdb called the immunoSEQ multiplex PCR reads again in MiXCR, with one record for every CDR3 protein. The repertoire consists of 400,000 or so distinct CDR3 sequences, with around 85% occurring once and the leading ten covering more than 0.09%. This receptor was taken from a human donor with multiple sclerosis. The sequencing input was CD8+ T cells from PBMCs.

CDR3: CASSRPTEPSGRAYEQYF. The CDR3 DNA is TGTGCCAGCAGTCGCCCCACCGAACCTAGCGGGAGGGCGTATGAGCAGTACTTC. The chain uses TRBV12-3 or TRBV12-4 and TRBJ2-7; 12 bases fit TRBD2. The V segment lost 5 bases and the J segment 7 bases; nucleotides outside the gene matches: 18. The CDR3 sequence is 18 residues long.